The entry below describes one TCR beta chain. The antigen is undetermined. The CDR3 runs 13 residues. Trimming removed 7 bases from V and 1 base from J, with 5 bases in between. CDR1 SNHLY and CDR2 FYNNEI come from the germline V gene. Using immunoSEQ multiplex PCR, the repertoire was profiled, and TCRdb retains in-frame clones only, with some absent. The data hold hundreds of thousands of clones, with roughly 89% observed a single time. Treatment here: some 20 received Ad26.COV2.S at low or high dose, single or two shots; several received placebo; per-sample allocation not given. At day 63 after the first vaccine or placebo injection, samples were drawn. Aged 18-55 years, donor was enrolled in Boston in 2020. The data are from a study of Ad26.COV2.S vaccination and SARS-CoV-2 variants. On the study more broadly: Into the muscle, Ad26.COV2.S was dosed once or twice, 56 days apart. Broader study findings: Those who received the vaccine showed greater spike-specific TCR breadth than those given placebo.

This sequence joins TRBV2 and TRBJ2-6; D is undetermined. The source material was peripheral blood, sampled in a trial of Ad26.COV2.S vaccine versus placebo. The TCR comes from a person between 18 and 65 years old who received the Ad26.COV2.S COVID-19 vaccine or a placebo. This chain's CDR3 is CASTRSGANVLTF. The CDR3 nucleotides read TGTGCCAGCACCCGATCTGGGGCCAACGTCCTGACTTTC.